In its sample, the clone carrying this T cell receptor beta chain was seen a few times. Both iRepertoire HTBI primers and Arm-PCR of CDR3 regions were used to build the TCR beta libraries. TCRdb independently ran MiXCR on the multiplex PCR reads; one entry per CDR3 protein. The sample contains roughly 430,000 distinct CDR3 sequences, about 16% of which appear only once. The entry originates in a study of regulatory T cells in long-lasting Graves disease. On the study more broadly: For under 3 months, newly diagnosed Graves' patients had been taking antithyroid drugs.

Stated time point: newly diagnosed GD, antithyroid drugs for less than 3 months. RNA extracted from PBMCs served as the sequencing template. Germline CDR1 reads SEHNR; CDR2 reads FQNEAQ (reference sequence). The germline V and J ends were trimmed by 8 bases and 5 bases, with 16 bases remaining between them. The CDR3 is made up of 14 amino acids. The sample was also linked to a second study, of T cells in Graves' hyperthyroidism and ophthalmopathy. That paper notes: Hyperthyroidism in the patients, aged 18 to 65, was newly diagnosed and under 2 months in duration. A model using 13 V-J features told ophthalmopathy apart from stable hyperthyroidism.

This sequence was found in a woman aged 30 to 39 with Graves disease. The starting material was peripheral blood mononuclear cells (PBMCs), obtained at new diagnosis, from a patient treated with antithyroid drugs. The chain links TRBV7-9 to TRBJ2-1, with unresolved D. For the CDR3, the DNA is TGTGCCAGCCTACCATCTAGGCCTAACAATGAGCAGTTCTTC. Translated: CASLPSRPNNEQFF.